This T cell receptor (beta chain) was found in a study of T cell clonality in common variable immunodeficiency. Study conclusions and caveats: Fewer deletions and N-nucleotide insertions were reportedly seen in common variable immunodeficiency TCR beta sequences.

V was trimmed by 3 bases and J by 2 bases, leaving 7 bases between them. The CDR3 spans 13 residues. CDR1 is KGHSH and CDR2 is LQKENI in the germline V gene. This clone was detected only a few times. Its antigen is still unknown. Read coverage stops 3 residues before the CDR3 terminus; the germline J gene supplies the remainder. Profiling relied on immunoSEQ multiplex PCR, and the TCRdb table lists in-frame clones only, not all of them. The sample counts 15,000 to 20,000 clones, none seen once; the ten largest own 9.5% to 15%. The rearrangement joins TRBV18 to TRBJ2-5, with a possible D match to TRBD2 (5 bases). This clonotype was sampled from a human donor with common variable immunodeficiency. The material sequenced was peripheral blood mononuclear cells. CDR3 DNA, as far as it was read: TGTGCCAGCTCACCGGACTTACAAGAGACC. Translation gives CASSPDLQET. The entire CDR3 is CASSPDLQETQYF. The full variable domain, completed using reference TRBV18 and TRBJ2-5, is NAGVMQNPRHLVRRRGQEARLRCSPMKGHSHVYWYRQLPEEGLKFMVYLQKENIIDESGMPKERFSAEFPKEGPSILRIQQVVRGDSAAYFCASSPDLQETQYFGPGTRLLVL.